This T cell receptor (beta chain) stems from a study of Ad26.COV2.S vaccination and SARS-CoV-2 variants. The repertoire was sequenced with immunoSEQ multiplex PCR; TCRdb's copy has only in-frame clones and lacks some. The data show fewer than 400,000 clones, with roughly nine tenths seen just once and around 5.5% held by the top ten. This CDR3 region has 17 residues. Germline values: CDR1 SGHDT, CDR2 YYEEEE. The ends lost 4 bases at V and 5 bases at J; junction bases unmatched: 14. Treatment: roughly 20 received Ad26.COV2.S at low or high dose, single or two shots; five or six received placebo; per-sample allocation not given. All samples were drawn on day 63, counting from the first vaccine or placebo injection.

This sequence joins TRBV5-6 and TRBJ2-1, with 8 bases fitting TRBD1. Sequencing used peripheral blood, obtained in a trial of Ad26.COV2.S vaccine versus placebo. This TCR derives from a person between 18 and 60 years old who received the Ad26.COV2.S COVID-19 vaccine or a placebo. The CDR3 loop reads CASSVPQGARVNNEQFF. CDR3 DNA sequence: TGTGCCAGCAGCGTACCTCAGGGGGCGAGGGTGAACAATGAGCAGTTCTTC.